These 19 T cell receptor beta chains originate from one sample sequenced in a study of identical twins. Each CDR3 protein gets one entry after TCRdb re-called the 5' RACE reads with MiXCR. The profile shows approximately 590,000 distinct CDR3 sequences, around 9.6% of them singletons. These same records also appear under a second study, on yellow fever vaccine responses in identical twins.

Source material: PBMCs. The receptors come from a woman in her late teens or twenties in good health.

This clonotype was detected ten times or more. The CDR3 sequence: CASSSHGAKGYGYTF. The DNA for the CDR3 is TGTGCCAGCAGCTCCCACGGGGCCAAGGGCTATGGCTACACCTTC. This sequence joins TRBV7-2 and TRBJ1-2; D perhaps matches TRBD1 (5 bases). The germline V gene encodes CDR1 SGHTA and CDR2 FQGNSA. The CDR3 covers 15 residues. The V gene lost 4 bases and the J gene lost 4 bases, with 16 bases spanning the gap.

This clonotype was counted many times. This rearrangement joins TRBV5-1 to TRBJ2-1, with D possibly matching TRBD1 (5 bases). Per germline, CDR1 SGHRS and CDR2 YFSETQ. Trimming took 0 bases from V and 9 from J, leaving 19 bases between them. The CDR3 spans 16 residues. CDR3 nucleotide sequence: TGCGCCAGCAGCTTGGAAGGGGCCAGGACGCCTGGTGAGCAGTTCTTC. Its protein product is CASSLEGARTPGEQFF. The full variable domain, its missing parts supplied by reference TRBV5-1 and TRBJ2-1, is KAGVTQTPRYLIKTRGQQVTLSCSPISGHRSVSWYQQTPGQGLQFLFEYFSETQRNKGNFPGRFSGRQFSNSRSEMNVSTLELGDSALYLCASSLEGARTPGEQFFGPGTRLTVL.

This clonotype was recorded a few times. The chain combines TRBV20-1 with TRBJ1-2, with TRBD1 matching over 10 bases. Germline assignment: CDR1 DFQATT and CDR2 SNEGSKA (reference sequence). The CDR3 extends over 14 amino acids. V dropped 3 bases and J dropped 7; count of bases not matched to a gene: 8. The DNA for the CDR3 is TGCAGTGCTAGGAGGACAGGGGGTTCCTTTGGCTACACCTTC. Protein product: CSARRTGGSFGYTF.

This clonotype was seen ten or more times. This chain links TRBV6-2 or TRBV6-3 with TRBJ2-3, with D unclear. Germline V gene data show CDR1 as MNHEY and CDR2 as SVGEGT. The CDR3 has 13 amino acids. V was clipped by 7 bases and J by 0 bases, with 8 bases between them. The CDR3 sequence is CASKGDSTDTQYF. Here the CDR3 DNA reads TGTGCCAGCAAAGGTGACAGCACAGATACGCAGTATTTT.

The chain combines TRBV20-1 with TRBJ2-7, with 10 bases matching TRBD2. CDR1 and CDR2 from the germline V gene are DFQATT and SNEGSKA (reference sequence). Trimming removed 5 bases from V and 1 base from J; junction bases left unmatched: 8. This CDR3 is built from 15 residues. The CDR3 sequence is CSALLWTSGSYEQYF. Written as DNA, the CDR3 is TGCAGTGCTCTCCTCTGGACTAGCGGATCCTACGAGCAGTACTTC.

The chain employs TRBV7-8 and TRBJ2-1, with 8 bases identical to TRBD2. This CDR3 spans 15 amino acids. Germline assignment: CDR1 SGHVS and CDR2 FQNEAQ. The V and J ends lost 3 bases and 9 bases, in that order; junction bases with no gene match: 10. CDR3 sequence (DNA): TGTGCCAGCAGCTTCGCCACGGGGGGGGGAGTTGAGCAGTTCTTC. Amino acids: CASSFATGGGVEQFF.

This clonotype has at least ten counts. V and J are TRBV4-3 and TRBJ1-2, with a weak D call TRBD1 (5 bases). Trimming cost V 0 bases and J 3 bases, with 14 bases left between them. CDR1 is LGHNA, CDR2 YSLEER, per germline. The CDR3 totals 16 residues. The CDR3 region has the DNA TGCGCCAGCAGCCAAGAAGGGACGGTGGGGGACTATGGCTACACCTTC. Translation: CASSQEGTVGDYGYTF.

This clonotype was detected many times. J is TRBJ2-2 and V is TRBV7-9; 8 bases fit TRBD2. The germline gives CDR1 SEHNR, CDR2 FQNEAQ (reference sequence). The CDR3 has 17 amino acids. V shed 4 bases and J 7 bases; nucleotides not matched to a gene: 14. CDR3: CASSSAGGPIIVGELFF. DNA for the CDR3: TGTGCCAGCAGCTCGGCGGGGGGCCCCATTATTGTCGGGGAGCTGTTTTTT.

This clonotype was recorded many times. The V and J genes are TRBV10-3 and TRBJ1-2; TRBD1 aligns across 7 bases. The length of the CDR3 is 14 residues. Germline values: CDR1 ENHRY, CDR2 SYGVKD. With V trimmed by 0 bases and J by 6 bases, 4 bases remained unmatched. In nucleotides, the CDR3 is TGTGCCATCAGTGAGTCAGAACAGGGGCATGGCTACACCTTC. It specifies CAISESEQGHGYTF.

This clonotype came up many times. The chain couples TRBV11-2 to TRBJ2-1; 10 nucleotides agree with TRBD2. The germline gives CDR1 SGHAT, CDR2 FQNNGV. With V trimmed by 4 bases and J by 9 bases, 15 bases remained unmatched. The CDR3 consists of 17 residues. CDR3 residues: CASSSHLGLAEGGEQFF. CDR3 DNA: TGTGCCAGCAGCTCTCACCTCGGACTAGCGGAGGGGGGTGAGCAGTTCTTC.

The chain links TRBV3-1 to TRBJ2-7, with 9 bases fitting TRBD1. Germline trimming cut 3 bases from V and 0 bases from J; bases unmatched to any gene: 3. The germline CDR1 and CDR2 sequences are LGHDT and YNNKEL (reference sequence). The CDR3 consists of 15 residues. This chain's CDR3 is CASSQGQGISYEQYF. In DNA, the CDR3 is TGTGCCAGCAGCCAGGGACAGGGAATCTCCTACGAGCAGTACTTC.

The rearrangement joins TRBV27 to TRBJ2-3; TRBD2 might be the D (5 bases). With 1 base removed from V and 4 bases from J, the gap between germline ends came to 9 bases. CDR1 and CDR2 (germline): MNHEY, SMNVEV (reference sequence). This CDR3 has 14 amino acids. The DNA for the CDR3 is TGTGCCAGCAGTTTATTTGCGAGGGCAGATACGCAGTATTTT. As protein: CASSLFARADTQYF.

Worth noting for this clonotype: The junction differs from germline at one of its ends, possibly a read error. The rearrangement links TRBV20-1 to TRBJ2-3, with D possibly TRBD1 on 6 matching bases. The germline V gene encodes CDR1 DFQATT and CDR2 SNEGSKA (reference sequence). The CDR3 extends over 17 amino acids. The CDR3 DNA sequence: TGCTGTGCTAGAGATCTTTCGGCAGAGGGGGTCCCAGATACGCAGTATTTT. Its translation is CCARDLSAEGVPDTQYF.

In its sample, this clonotype was seen many times. Here the CDR3 DNA reads TGCAGCGTTGAAGACACAGATACGCAGTATTTT. It yields the protein CSVEDTDTQYF. V is TRBV29-1 and J is TRBJ2-3; D unclear. Trimming cost V 0 bases and J 2 bases, with 0 bases left between them. The CDR3 loop spans 11 amino acids. Germline V lookup: CDR1 SQVTM, CDR2 ANQGSEA.

This clonotype came up many times. The chain couples TRBV6-5 to TRBJ1-2; maybe TRBD1 (5 bases). Germline CDR1 MNHEY, CDR2 SVGAGI. V was pared by 4 bases and J by 8 bases, with 11 bases between. The length of the CDR3 is 12 residues. CDR3 loop: CASSFRRGGYTF. The CDR3 DNA is TGTGCCAGCAGTTTCCGGAGGGGAGGCTACACCTTC.

Points on this clonotype: A much bigger clone sits one base away, suggesting this may be a read error. The chain couples TRBV5-1 to TRBJ2-1, with a possible D match to TRBD2 (6 bases). Germline CDR1 is SGHRS and CDR2 is YFSETQ. This CDR3 region has 14 residues. CDR3 coding DNA: TGCGCCAGCAGCCCCGGGGACTCCTACAGTGAGCAGTTCTTC. Translation gives CASSPGDSYSEQFF.

This clonotype was picked up many times. V and J are TRBV7-9 and TRBJ2-1, with D possibly being TRBD2 (6 bases). Germline V gene data show CDR1 as SEHNR and CDR2 as FQNEAQ (reference sequence). Trimming pared 5 bases from V and 8 bases from J, leaving 19 bases between. The CDR3 is 15 residues long. The CDR3 spells CASSARLDLPDEQFF. DNA of the CDR3: TGTGCCAGCAGCGCTCGACTAGATTTGCCGGATGAGCAGTTCTTC.

This clonotype occurred a few times. This rearrangement joins TRBV15 to TRBJ2-5; 8 bases are shared with TRBD2. This CDR3 has 17 residues. J lost 5 bases, V lost 3 bases, and 14 bases had no gene match. CDR1 and CDR2 (germline): LNHNV, YYDKDF (reference sequence). The CDR3 DNA reads TGTGCCACCAGCAGCCAAAGCGGGAGAAGTAGGGGGGAGACCCAGTACTTC. This sequence encodes CATSSQSGRSRGETQYF.

The chain recombines TRBV2 with TRBJ2-1; D possibly uses TRBD1 or TRBD2 (5 bases each). CDR3 length: 12 residues. Germline assignment: CDR1 SNHLY and CDR2 FYNNEI. The V end was cut by 9 bases, the J end by 2 bases, with 8 bases between. CDR3 amino acids: CASGGTYNEQFF. The CDR3 DNA follows: TGTGCCAGTGGGGGAACCTACAATGAGCAGTTCTTC.